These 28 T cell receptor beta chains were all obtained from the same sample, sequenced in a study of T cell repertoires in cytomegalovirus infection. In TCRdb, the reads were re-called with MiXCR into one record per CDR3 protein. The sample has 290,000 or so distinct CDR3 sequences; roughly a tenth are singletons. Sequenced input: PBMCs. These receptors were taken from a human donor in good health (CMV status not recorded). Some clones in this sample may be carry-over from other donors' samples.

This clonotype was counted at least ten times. The CDR3 protein is CASSFGPGTGELFF. DNA of the CDR3: TGTGCCAGCAGCTTCGGACCCGGCACCGGGGAGCTGTTTTTT. V usage is TRBV11-1 and J usage is TRBJ2-2, with D hard to call. Germline CDR1 reads SGHAT; CDR2 reads FQDESV (reference sequence). Trimming removed 3 bases from V and 4 bases from J, with 9 bases in between. The CDR3 is 14 residues long.

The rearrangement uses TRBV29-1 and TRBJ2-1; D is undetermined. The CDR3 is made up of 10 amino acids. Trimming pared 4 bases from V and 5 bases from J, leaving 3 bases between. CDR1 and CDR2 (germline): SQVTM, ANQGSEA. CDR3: CSVAHNEQFF. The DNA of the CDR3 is TGCAGCGTTGCCCACAATGAGCAGTTCTTC.

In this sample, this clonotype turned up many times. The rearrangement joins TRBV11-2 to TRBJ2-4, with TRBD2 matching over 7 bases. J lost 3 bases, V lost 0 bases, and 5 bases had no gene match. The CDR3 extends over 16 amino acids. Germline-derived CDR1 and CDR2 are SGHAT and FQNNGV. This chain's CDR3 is CASSLDRGEVKNIQYF. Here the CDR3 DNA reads TGTGCCAGCAGCTTAGACCGGGGGGAGGTCAAAAACATTCAGTACTTC.

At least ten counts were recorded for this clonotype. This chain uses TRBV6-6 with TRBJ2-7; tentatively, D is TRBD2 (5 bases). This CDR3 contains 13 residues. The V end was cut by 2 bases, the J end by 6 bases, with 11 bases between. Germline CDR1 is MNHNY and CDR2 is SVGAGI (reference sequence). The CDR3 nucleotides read TGTGCCAGCAGTTACGGCCCTGGAGGCGAGCAGTACGTC. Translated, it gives CASSYGPGGEQYV.

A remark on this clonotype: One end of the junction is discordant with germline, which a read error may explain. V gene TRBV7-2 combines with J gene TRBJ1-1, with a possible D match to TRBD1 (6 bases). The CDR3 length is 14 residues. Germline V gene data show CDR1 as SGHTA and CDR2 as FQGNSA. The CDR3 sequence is CASSSSRGARGSVF. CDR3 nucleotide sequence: TGTGCCAGCAGCTCCTCCCGGGGGGCACGGGGATCCGTCTTT. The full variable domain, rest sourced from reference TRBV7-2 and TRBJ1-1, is GAGVSQSPSNKVTEKGKDVELRCDPISGHTALYWYRQSLGQGLEFLIYFQGNSAPDKSGLPSDRFSAERTGGSVSTLTIQRTQQEDSAVYLCASSSSRGARGSVFGQGTRLTVV.

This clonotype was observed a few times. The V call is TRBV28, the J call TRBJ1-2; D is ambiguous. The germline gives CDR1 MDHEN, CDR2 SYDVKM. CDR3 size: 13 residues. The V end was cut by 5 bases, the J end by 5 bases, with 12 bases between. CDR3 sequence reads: CASSAHRAYGYTF. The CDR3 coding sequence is TGTGCCAGCAGTGCCCACCGGGCTTATGGCTACACCTTC.

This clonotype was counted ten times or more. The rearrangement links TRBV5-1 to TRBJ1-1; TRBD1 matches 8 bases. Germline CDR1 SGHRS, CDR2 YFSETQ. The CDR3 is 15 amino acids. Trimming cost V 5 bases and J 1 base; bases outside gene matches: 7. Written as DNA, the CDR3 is TGCGCCAGCAGGCTAACCGGGACAGGGAACACTGAAGCTTTCTTT. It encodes CASRLTGTGNTEAFF.

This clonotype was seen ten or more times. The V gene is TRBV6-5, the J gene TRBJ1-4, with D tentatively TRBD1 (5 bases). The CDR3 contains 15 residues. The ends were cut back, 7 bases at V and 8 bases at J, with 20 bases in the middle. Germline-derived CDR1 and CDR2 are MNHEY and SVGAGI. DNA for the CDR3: TGTGCCAGCAAAAATCAGGGAGTAATATCGGAAAAACTGTTTTTT. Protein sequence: CASKNQGVISEKLFF.

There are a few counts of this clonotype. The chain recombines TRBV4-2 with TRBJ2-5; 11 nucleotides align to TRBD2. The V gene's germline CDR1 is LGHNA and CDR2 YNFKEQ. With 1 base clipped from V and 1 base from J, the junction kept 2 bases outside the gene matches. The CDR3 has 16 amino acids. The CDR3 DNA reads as TGTGCCAGCAGCCAAGGTACTAGCGGGGGCCAAGAGACCCAGTACTTC. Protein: CASSQGTSGGQETQYF.

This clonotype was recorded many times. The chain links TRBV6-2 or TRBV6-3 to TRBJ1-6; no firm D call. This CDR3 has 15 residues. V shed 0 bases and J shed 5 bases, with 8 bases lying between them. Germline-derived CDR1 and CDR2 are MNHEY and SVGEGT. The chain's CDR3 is CASSYSGRDNSPLHF. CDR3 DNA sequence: TGTGCCAGCAGTTACTCGGGTCGAGATAATTCACCCCTCCACTTT.

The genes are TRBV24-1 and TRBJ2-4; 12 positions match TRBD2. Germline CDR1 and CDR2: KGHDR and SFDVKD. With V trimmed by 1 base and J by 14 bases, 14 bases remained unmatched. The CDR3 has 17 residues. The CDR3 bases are TGTGCCACCAGTGATTTTGCGACTAGCGGGGGCCCAGAAGAAAAGTACTTC. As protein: CATSDFATSGGPEEKYF.

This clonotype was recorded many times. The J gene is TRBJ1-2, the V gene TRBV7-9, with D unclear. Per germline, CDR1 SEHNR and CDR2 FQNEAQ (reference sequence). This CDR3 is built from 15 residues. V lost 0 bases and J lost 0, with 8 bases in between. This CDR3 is CASSLAAQANYGYTF. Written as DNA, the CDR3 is TGTGCCAGCAGCTTAGCTGCTCAAGCTAACTATGGCTACACCTTC.

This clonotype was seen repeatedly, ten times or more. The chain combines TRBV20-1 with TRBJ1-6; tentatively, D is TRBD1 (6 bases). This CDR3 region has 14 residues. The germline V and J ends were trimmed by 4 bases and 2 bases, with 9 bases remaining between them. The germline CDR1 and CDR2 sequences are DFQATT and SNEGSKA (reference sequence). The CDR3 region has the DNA TGCAGTGCTAATGGGGGCGCCTATAATTCACCCCTCCACTTT. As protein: CSANGGAYNSPLHF.

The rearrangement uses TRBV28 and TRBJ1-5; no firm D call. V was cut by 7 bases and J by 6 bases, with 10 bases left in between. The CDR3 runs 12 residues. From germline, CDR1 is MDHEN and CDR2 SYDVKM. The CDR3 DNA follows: TGTGCCAGCAATATTAAGGGTCAGCCCCAGCATTTT. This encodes CASNIKGQPQHF. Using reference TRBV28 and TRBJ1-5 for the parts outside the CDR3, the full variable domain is DVKVTQSSRYLVKRTGEKVFLECVQDMDHENMFWYRQDPGLGLRLIYFSYDVKMKEKGDIPEGYSVSREKKERFSLILESASTNQTSMYLCASNIKGQPQHFGDGTRLSIL.

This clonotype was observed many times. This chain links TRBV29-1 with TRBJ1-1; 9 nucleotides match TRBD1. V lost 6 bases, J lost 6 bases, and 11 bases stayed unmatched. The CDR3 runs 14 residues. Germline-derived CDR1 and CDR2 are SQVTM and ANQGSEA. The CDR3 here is CSVSRGQGASEAFF. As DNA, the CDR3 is TGCAGCGTATCCAGGGGACAGGGTGCCTCTGAAGCTTTCTTT. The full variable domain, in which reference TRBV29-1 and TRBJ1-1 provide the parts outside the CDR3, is SAVISQKPSRDICQRGTSLTIQCQVDSQVTMMFWYRQQPGQSLTLIATANQGSEATYESGFVIDKFPISRPNLTFSTLTVSNMSPEDSSIYLCSVSRGQGASEAFFGQGTRLTVV.

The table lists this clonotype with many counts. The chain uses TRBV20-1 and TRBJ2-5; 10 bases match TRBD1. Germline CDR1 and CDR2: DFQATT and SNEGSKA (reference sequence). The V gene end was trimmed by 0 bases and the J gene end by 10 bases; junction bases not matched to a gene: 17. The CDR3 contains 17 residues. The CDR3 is CSARDLGIGTGDLRQYF. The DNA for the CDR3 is TGCAGTGCTAGAGATCTGGGGATTGGGACAGGGGACCTCCGCCAGTACTTC.

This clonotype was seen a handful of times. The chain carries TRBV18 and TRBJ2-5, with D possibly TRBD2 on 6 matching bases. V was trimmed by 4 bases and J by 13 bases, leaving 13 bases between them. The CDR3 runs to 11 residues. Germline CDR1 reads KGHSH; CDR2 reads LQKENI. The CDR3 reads CASSLTGDSYF. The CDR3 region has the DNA TGTGCCAGCTCACTGACCGGGGACTCGTACTTC.

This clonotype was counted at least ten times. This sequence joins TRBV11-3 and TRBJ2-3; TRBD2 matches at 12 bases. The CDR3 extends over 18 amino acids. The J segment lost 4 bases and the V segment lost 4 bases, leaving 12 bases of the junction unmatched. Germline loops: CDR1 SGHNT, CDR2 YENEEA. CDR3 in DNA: TGTGCCAGCAGCTCATCCTTCCTAGCGGGGGGGCTATCAGATACGCAGTATTTT. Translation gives CASSSSFLAGGLSDTQYF. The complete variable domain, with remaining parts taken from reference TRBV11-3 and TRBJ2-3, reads EAGVVQSPRYKIIEKKQPVAFWCNPISGHNTLYWYLQNLGQGPELLIRYENEEAVDDSQLPKDRFSAERLKGVDSTLKIQPAELGDSAVYLCASSSSFLAGGLSDTQYFGPGTRLTVL.

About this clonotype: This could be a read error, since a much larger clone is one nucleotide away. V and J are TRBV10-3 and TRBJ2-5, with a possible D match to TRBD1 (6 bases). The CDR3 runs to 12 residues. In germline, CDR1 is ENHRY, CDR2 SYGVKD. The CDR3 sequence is CPIRTVQETQYF. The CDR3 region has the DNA TGTCCCATCAGGACAGTTCAAGAGACCCAGTACTTC.

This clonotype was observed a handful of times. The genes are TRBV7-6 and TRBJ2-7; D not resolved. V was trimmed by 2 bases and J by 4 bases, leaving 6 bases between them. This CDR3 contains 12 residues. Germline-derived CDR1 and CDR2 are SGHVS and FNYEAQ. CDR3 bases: TGTGCCAGCAGCTTAAACGTTTACGAGCAGTACTTC. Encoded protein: CASSLNVYEQYF.

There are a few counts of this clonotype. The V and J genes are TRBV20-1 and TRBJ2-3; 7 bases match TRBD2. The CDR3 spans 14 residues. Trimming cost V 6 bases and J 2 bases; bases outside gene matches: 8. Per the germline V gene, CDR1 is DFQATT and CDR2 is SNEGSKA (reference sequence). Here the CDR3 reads CSARGRGNTDTQYF. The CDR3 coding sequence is TGCAGTGCCCGAGGGCGGGGGAACACAGATACGCAGTATTTT.

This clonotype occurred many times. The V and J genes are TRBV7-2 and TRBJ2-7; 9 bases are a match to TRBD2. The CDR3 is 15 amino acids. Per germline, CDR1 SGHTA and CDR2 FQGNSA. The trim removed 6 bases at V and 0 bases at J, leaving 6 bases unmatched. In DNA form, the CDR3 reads TGTGCCAGCAGTCTAGCGGGGCTGAGCTCCTACGAGCAGTACGTC. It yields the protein CASSLAGLSSYEQYV.

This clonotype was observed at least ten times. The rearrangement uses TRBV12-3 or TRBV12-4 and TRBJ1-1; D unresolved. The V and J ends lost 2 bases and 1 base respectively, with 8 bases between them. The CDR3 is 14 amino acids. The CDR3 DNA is TGTGCCAGCAGTTTAACCCAAGGGAACACTGAAGCTTTCTTT. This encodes CASSLTQGNTEAFF.

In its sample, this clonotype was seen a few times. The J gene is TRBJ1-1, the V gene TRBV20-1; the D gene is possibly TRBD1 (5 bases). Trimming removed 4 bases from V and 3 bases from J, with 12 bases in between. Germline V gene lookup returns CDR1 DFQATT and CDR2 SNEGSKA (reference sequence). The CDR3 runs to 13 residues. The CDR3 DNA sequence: TGCAGTGCTAAGAGAGGCAGGGACACTGAAGCTTTCTTT. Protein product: CSAKRGRDTEAFF.

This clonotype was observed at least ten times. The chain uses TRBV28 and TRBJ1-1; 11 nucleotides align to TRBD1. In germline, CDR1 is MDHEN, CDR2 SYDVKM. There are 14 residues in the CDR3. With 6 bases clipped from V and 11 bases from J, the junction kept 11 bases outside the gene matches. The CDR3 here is CASSRPGQGERAFF. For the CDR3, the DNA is TGTGCCAGCAGCCGCCCGGGACAGGGGGAGAGGGCTTTCTTT.

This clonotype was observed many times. The CDR3 loop reads CASSRDTAYNEQFF. The CDR3 coding sequence is TGTGCCAGCAGCCGGGACACGGCCTACAATGAGCAGTTCTTC. The gene calls are TRBV6-2 or TRBV6-3 and TRBJ2-1, with D possibly matching TRBD1 (6 bases). CDR1 is MNHEY and CDR2 is SVGEGT in the germline V gene. The CDR3 has 14 residues. Trimming left V 6 bases short and J 2 bases short, with 11 bases between.

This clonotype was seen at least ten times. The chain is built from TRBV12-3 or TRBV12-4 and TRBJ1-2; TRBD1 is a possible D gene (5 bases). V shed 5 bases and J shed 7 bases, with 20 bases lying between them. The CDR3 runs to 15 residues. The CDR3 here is CASSLLPGTRGGYTF. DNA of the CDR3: TGTGCCAGCAGTCTCCTCCCCGGGACTAGGGGTGGCTACACCTTC.

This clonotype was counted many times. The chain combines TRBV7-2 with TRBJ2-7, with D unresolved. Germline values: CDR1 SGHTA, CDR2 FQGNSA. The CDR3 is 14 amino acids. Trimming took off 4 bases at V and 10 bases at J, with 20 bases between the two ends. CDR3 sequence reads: CASSSSVGPSEQYF. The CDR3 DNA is TGTGCCAGCAGCTCCTCCGTCGGGCCTTCGGAACAGTACTTC. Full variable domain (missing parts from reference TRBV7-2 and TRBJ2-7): GAGVSQSPSNKVTEKGKDVELRCDPISGHTALYWYRQSLGQGLEFLIYFQGNSAPDKSGLPSDRFSAERTGGSVSTLTIQRTQQEDSAVYLCASSSSVGPSEQYFGPGTRLTVT.